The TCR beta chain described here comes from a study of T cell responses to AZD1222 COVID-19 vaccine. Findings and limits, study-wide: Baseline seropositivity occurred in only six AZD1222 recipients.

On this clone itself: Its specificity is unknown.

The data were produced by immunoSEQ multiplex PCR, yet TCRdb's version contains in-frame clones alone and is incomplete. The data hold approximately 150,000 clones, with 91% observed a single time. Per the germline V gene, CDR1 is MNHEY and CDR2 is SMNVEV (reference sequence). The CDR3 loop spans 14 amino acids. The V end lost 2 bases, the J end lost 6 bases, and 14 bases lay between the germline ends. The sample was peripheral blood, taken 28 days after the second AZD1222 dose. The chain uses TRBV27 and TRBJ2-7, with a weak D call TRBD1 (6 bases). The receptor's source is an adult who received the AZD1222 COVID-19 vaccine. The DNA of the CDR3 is TGTGCCAGCAGTTTAGGGCAGGGGTTTGGCGAGCAGTACTTC. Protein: CASSLGQGFGEQYF.